This TCR beta chain was retrieved from a study of CD8+CD57+ T cells in acquired aplastic anemia. Across the study: Quantities of DNA derived from sorted CD4+ and CD8+ cells averaged roughly 3 ug. General study points: Roughly 30 CD8+ CDR3 sequences occurred in both the patients and the controls.

All patients picked for sequencing had shown, by flow cytometry, an expansion of CD8+CD57+ cells. The enrolled patients all had severe acquired aplastic anemia. Worth noting for this clonotype: What it recognizes is unknown. The conserved closing phenylalanine or tryptophan is absent in this CDR3, likely reflecting a read error.

Genomic DNA served as template for TCR beta VDJ and CDR3 profiling. TCRdb recomputed calls from the reads with MiXCR, one row per CDR3 protein. Of approximately 220,000 distinct CDR3 sequences listed, about 44% are singletons. The ends were cut back, 4 bases at V and 5 bases at J, with 15 bases in the middle. Germline V gene lookup returns CDR1 SGHRS and CDR2 YFSETQ. The CDR3 has 14 residues. The chain recombines TRBV5-1 with TRBJ1-1; weak D call: TRBD1 (5 bases). Sequencing was carried out using sorted CD4+, CD8+, or CD8+CD57+ T cells (not recorded which) from PBMCs. This TCR derives from a human donor with aplastic anemia. CDR3 amino acids: CASSPGRGRTEAFL. The DNA for the CDR3 is TGCGCCAGCAGCCCGGGACGGGGACGGACTGAAGCTTTCCTT.